This T cell receptor beta chain emerged from a study of cytomegalovirus exposure and HLA in healthy donors. Notes on the study in general: A few chains linked to CMV were shown in vitro to be specific for CMV antigens.

13 Jbeta primers and 60 Vbeta primers were used for the PCR. The repertoire was sequenced with immunoSEQ multiplex PCR; TCRdb's copy has only in-frame clones and lacks some. In the table there are some 130,000 clones, over 60% of which are singletons. Comment on this clone: Its antigen is undetermined.

Germline V gene sequence: CDR1 SGHRS, CDR2 YFSETQ. The length of the CDR3 is 13 residues. Trimming stripped 7 bases from V and 5 bases from J, with 15 bases between. The chain recombines TRBV5-1 with TRBJ1-1; no clear D. Sample: PBMCs. This clonotype was sampled from a male donor in good health and CMV-seropositive. CDR3 sequence (DNA): TGCGCCAGCGCCTTCCGGGGAAGTACTGAAGCTTTCTTT. Protein sequence: CASAFRGSTEAFF.